The 21 T cell receptor beta chains listed next were all sequenced from one sample in a study of CDR3 diversity in severe acne. TCRdb re-derived calls from the PCR reads in MiXCR, one entry per CDR3 protein. The sample includes 100,000 or so distinct CDR3 sequences, more than 45% seen only once; the top ten take around 11%. Sequenced input: blood. Every receptor here comes from a male donor with acne.

For this clonotype: The junction departs from the called germline gene at one end, perhaps through a read error. The V call is TRBV5-4, the J call TRBJ2-7, with D maybe TRBD2 (5 bases). The V gene's germline CDR1 is SGHNT and CDR2 YYREEE (reference sequence). The CDR3 extends over 16 amino acids. CDR3 sequence (DNA): TGTGTCAGCAGCCCTGACCCGGGCCAGACGACCTACGAGCGGTACTTT. This gives the protein CVSSPDPGQTTYERYF. Based on the CDR3 plus reference TRBV5-4 and TRBJ2-7, the full variable domain is ETGVTQSPTHLIKTRGQQVTLRCSSQSGHNTVSWYQQALGQGPQFIFQYYREEENGRGNFPPRFSGLQFPNYSSELNVNALELDDSALYLCVSSPDPGQTTYERYFGPGTRLTVT.

This chain links TRBV5-4 with TRBJ2-5; a weak D match, TRBD2 (6 bases). Trimming took 4 bases from V and 7 from J, leaving 11 bases between them. Germline V CDR1 and CDR2: SGHNT, YYREEE (reference sequence). CDR3 length: 12 residues. The CDR3 DNA sequence: TGTGCCAGCAGCAGCGACGGGGGGACCCAGTACTTC. Its protein is CASSSDGGTQYF.

The CDR3 region is CASSVGGDPYNEQFF. DNA of the CDR3: TGTGCCAGCAGCGTAGGGGGAGACCCCTACAATGAGCAGTTCTTC. The chain carries TRBV9 and TRBJ2-1; perhaps TRBD2 as D (5 bases). This CDR3 comprises 15 residues. The V gene lost 0 bases and the J gene lost 2 bases, with 9 bases spanning the gap. In germline, CDR1 is SGDLS, CDR2 YYNGEE.

Concerning this clonotype itself: A read error may be the cause here, since a much bigger clone is one base away. The gene calls are TRBV15 and TRBJ2-5, with D hard to call. The germline V and J ends were trimmed by 0 bases and 5 bases, with 4 bases remaining between them. The CDR3 loop spans 12 amino acids. CDR1 LNHNV and CDR2 YYDKDF come from the germline V gene (reference sequence). CDR3 in amino acids: CATSRDSETQYF. The CDR3 DNA sequence: TGTGCCACCAGCAGAGATTCGGAGACCCAGTACTTC.

J is TRBJ2-7 and V is TRBV28; 10 bases align to TRBD2. Germline trimming cut 2 bases from V and 4 bases from J; bases unmatched to any gene: 8. The CDR3 consists of 16 residues. The germline V gene has CDR1 MDHEN and CDR2 SYDVKM. The CDR3 region is CASSLSPLAGVYEQYF. In DNA, the CDR3 is TGTGCCAGCAGTTTAAGCCCGCTAGCGGGAGTGTACGAGCAGTACTTC.

This clonotype has a count of ten or more. The chain combines TRBV7-2 with TRBJ1-2, with 7 bases identical to TRBD1. CDR1 and CDR2 from the germline V gene are SGHTA and FQGNSA. Trimming removed 5 bases from V and 8 bases from J; junction bases left unmatched: 8. The CDR3 totals 13 residues. CDR3 amino acids: CASSEQVQGGYTF. CDR3 coding DNA: TGTGCCAGCAGCGAACAAGTACAGGGGGGCTACACCTTC.

The chain carries TRBV11-2 and TRBJ2-7, with D possibly being TRBD2 (6 bases). Trimming shortened V by 2 bases and J by 1 base, and 12 bases separated the two germline ends. Germline V gives CDR1 SGHAT, CDR2 FQNNGV. The CDR3 spans 15 residues. The CDR3 loop is CASSLSWGDSYEQYF. In nucleotides, the CDR3 is TGTGCCAGCAGCTTAAGCTGGGGGGATTCCTACGAGCAGTACTTC.

Many counts were recorded for this clonotype. The chain joins TRBV6-5 to TRBJ2-7, with D uncertain. The CDR3 has 15 amino acids. From germline, CDR1 is MNHEY and CDR2 SVGAGI. Trimming took off 0 bases at V and 5 bases at J, with 14 bases between the two ends. CDR3 coding DNA: TGTGCCAGCAGTTACTCACGCGATATCGCCGACGAGCAGTACTTC. Protein sequence: CASSYSRDIADEQYF.

This clonotype was counted ten times or more. The chain is built from TRBV20-1 and TRBJ2-1; tentatively, D is TRBD1 (8 bases). The CDR3 has 14 residues. Looked up from germline, CDR1 is DFQATT and CDR2 is SNEGSKA (reference sequence). V shed 5 bases and J shed 10 bases, with 21 bases lying between them. The CDR3 DNA sequence: TGCAGTGCTGCACAGGGGGGGGACGCGAGCGAGCAGTTCTTC. The encoded protein is CSAAQGGDASEQFF.

The chain recombines TRBV19 with TRBJ1-1, with D perhaps matching TRBD1 (5 bases). Germline V CDR1 and CDR2: LNHDA, SQIVND (reference sequence). V was pared by 0 bases and J by 5 bases, with 13 bases between. The CDR3 sequence is 15 residues long. DNA of the CDR3: TGTGCCAGTAGTATAGATCCGGGGGGAATGACTGAAGCTTTCTTT. Its translation is CASSIDPGGMTEAFF.

The chain links TRBV6-5 to TRBJ2-4, with D possibly matching TRBD1 (6 bases). The CDR3 runs to 14 residues. Trimming took off 4 bases at V and 14 bases at J, with 21 bases between the two ends. Germline CDR1 MNHEY, CDR2 SVGAGI. The CDR3 protein is CASSSLTDRQEKYF. The CDR3 nucleotides read TGTGCCAGCAGTTCCCTGACAGACAGGCAAGAAAAGTACTTC.

The chain recombines TRBV20-1 with TRBJ1-2, with TRBD1 as a possible D gene (5 bases). Trimming removed 0 bases at V and 6 bases at J, with 11 bases between. This CDR3 spans 13 amino acids. CDR1 is DFQATT and CDR2 is SNEGSKA in the germline V gene (reference sequence). The CDR3: CSARDGGEHGYTF. The CDR3 DNA sequence: TGCAGTGCTAGAGATGGGGGGGAACATGGCTACACCTTC.

The gene calls are TRBV9 and TRBJ2-7, with 7 bases identical to TRBD1. Trimming took 0 bases from V and 2 from J; bases not matched to a gene: 5. Germline V gene data show CDR1 as SGDLS and CDR2 as YYNGEE. CDR3 length: 15 amino acids. CDR3 bases: TGTGCCAGCAGCGTAGGGGCAGGGGGACCCTACGAGCAGTACTTC. Amino acid sequence: CASSVGAGGPYEQYF.

The J gene is TRBJ2-5, the V gene TRBV29-1; 8 nucleotides match TRBD1. The V segment lost 4 bases and the J segment 5 bases; nucleotides outside the gene matches: 15. Germline CDR1 and CDR2: SQVTM and ANQGSEA. This CDR3 comprises 16 residues. CDR3 protein: CSVGTGGRGPGETQYF. As DNA, the CDR3 is TGCAGCGTTGGCACCGGGGGCAGGGGGCCTGGTGAGACCCAGTACTTC.

The chain joins TRBV30 to TRBJ1-1; D not resolved. The ends were cut back, 2 bases at V and 7 bases at J, with 8 bases in the middle. The germline CDR1 and CDR2 sequences are GTSNPN and SVGIG (reference sequence). The CDR3 consists of 11 residues. This CDR3 is CAWSTRYEAFF. The CDR3 nucleotides are TGTGCCTGGAGTACCCGGTATGAAGCTTTCTTT.

This clonotype was picked up many times. The chain couples TRBV4-1 to TRBJ2-6; D is undetermined. There are 15 residues in the CDR3. In germline, CDR1 is MGHRA, CDR2 YSYEKL. The V end was cut by 4 bases, the J end by 3 bases, with 10 bases between. For the CDR3, the DNA is TGCGCCAGCAGCCCGGACGTAATTGGGGCCAACGTCCTGACTTTC. Amino acids: CASSPDVIGANVLTF.

V usage is TRBV3-1 and J usage is TRBJ1-2, with D maybe TRBD1 (5 bases). Deletions cut 5 bases from V and 8 bases from J, with 12 bases between. The germline CDR1 and CDR2 sequences are LGHDT and YNNKEL (reference sequence). The CDR3 sequence is 12 residues long. The DNA for the CDR3 is TGTGCCAGCAGCAGGGCGGGGGACGGCTACACCTTC. Residues: CASSRAGDGYTF.

This clonotype was seen ten or more times. This chain connects TRBV6-5 to TRBJ1-2; TRBD1 is a possible D gene (5 bases). Between the trimmed V and J ends, which lost 6 bases and 4 bases, there was a span of 15 bases. Germline CDR1 MNHEY, CDR2 SVGAGI. This CDR3 has 14 amino acids. The CDR3 protein is CASRRQTWGYGYTF. CDR3 nucleotides: TGTGCCAGCAGGCGACAGACCTGGGGCTATGGCTACACCTTC.

The chain recombines TRBV13 with TRBJ2-5, with TRBD1 matching over 9 bases. The CDR3 has 15 residues. The V gene end was trimmed by 6 bases and the J gene end by 5 bases; junction bases not matched to a gene: 10. The germline V gene encodes CDR1 PRHDT and CDR2 FYEKMQ (reference sequence). This CDR3 is CASSSGYRGQETQYF. DNA for the CDR3: TGTGCCAGCAGTAGCGGATACAGGGGGCAGGAGACCCAGTACTTC.

Concerning this clonotype: At one of its ends the junction is not consistent with the germline gene, which may arise from a read error. The chain carries TRBV6-4 and TRBJ2-3; the match to TRBD2 covers 12 bases. CDR1 is MRHNA, CDR2 SNTAGT, per germline. CDR3 length equals 15 residues. The CDR3 DNA reads TGTACCAGCGGTGGGACTAGCGGGAGCACAGATACGCAGTATTTT. It encodes CTSGGTSGSTDTQYF.

The chain employs TRBV4-1 and TRBJ2-2; D remains ambiguous. Trimming took off 0 bases at V and 2 bases at J, with 7 bases between the two ends. CDR1 is MGHRA and CDR2 is YSYEKL in the germline V gene. The CDR3 has 15 amino acids. The chain's CDR3 is CASSQEAKNTGELFF. CDR3 DNA sequence: TGCGCCAGCAGCCAAGAGGCTAAAAACACCGGGGAGCTGTTTTTT.